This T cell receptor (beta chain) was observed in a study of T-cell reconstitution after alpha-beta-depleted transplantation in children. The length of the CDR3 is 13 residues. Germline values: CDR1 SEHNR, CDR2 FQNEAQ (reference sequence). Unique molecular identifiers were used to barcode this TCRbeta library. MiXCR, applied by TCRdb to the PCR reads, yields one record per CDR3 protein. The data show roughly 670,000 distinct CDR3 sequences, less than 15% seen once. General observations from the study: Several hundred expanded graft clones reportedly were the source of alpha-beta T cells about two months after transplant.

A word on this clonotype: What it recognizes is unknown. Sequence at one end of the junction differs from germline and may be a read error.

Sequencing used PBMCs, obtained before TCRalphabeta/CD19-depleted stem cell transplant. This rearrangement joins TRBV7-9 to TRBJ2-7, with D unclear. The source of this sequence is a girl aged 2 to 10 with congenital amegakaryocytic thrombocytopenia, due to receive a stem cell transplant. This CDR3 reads CAGSLVNSYEQYF. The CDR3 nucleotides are TGTGCCGGCAGCTTGGTAAACTCCTACGAGCAGTACTTC.